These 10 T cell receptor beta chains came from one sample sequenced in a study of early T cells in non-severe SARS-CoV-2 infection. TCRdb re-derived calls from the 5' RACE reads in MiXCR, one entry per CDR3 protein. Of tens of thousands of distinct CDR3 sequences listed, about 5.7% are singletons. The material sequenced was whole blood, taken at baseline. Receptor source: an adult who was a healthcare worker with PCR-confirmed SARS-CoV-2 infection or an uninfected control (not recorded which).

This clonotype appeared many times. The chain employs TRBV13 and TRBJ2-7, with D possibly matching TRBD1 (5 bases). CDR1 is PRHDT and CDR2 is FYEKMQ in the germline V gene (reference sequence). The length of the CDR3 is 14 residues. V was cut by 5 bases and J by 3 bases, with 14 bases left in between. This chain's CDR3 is CASSPRQGGYEQYF. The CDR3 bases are TGTGCCAGCAGCCCCCGGCAGGGTGGCTACGAGCAGTACTTC.

This CDR3 reads CSPFNSYNEQFF. In DNA, the CDR3 is TGCAGCCCCTTTAATTCCTACAATGAGCAGTTCTTC. The chain is built from TRBV29-1 and TRBJ2-1; D is ambiguous. With 8 bases removed from V and 1 base from J, the gap between germline ends came to 9 bases. The germline gives CDR1 SQVTM, CDR2 ANQGSEA. The CDR3 has 12 amino acids.

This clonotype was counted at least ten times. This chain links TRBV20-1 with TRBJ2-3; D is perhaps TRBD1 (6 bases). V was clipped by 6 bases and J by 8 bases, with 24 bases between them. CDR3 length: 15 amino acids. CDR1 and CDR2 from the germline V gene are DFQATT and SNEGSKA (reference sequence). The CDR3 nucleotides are TGCAGTGCCTTAGATCGACAGGCCTCATTGGGTACGCAGTATTTT. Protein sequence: CSALDRQASLGTQYF.

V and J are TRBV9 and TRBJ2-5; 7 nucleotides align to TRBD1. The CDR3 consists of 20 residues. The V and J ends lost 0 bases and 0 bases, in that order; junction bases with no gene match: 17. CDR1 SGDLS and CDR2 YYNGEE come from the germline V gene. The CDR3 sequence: CASSVGLGTGVNPDQETQYF. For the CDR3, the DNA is TGTGCCAGCAGCGTAGGGTTAGGCACAGGGGTTAACCCAGACCAAGAGACCCAGTACTTC.

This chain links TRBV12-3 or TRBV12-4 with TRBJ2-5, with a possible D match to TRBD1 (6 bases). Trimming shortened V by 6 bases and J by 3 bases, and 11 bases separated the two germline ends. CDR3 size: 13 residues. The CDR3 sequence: CASRTAGEETQYF. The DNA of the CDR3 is TGTGCCAGCAGGACGGCAGGGGAAGAGACCCAGTACTTC.

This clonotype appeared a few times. As DNA, the CDR3 is TGTGCCAGCTGCTATCGAGATACGCAGTATTTT. This gives the protein CASCYRDTQYF. The chain couples TRBV28 to TRBJ2-3; D is unresolved. This CDR3 spans 11 amino acids. The germline CDR1 and CDR2 sequences are MDHEN and SYDVKM. With 8 bases removed from V and 5 bases from J, the gap between germline ends came to 8 bases.

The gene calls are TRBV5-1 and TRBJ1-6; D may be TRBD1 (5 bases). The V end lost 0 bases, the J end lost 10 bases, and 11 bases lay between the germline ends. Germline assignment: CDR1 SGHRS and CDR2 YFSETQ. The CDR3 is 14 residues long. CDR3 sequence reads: CASSLVSGNSPLHF. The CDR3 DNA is TGCGCCAGCAGCTTGGTTTCAGGGAACTCACCCCTCCACTTT.

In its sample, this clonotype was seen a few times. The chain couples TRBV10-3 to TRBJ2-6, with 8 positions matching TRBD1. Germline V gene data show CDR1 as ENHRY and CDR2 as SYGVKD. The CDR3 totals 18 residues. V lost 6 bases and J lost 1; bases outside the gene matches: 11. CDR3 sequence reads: CAISPGTGIISGANVLTF. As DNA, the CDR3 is TGTGCCATCAGCCCCGGGACAGGTATTATTTCTGGGGCCAACGTCCTGACTTTC.

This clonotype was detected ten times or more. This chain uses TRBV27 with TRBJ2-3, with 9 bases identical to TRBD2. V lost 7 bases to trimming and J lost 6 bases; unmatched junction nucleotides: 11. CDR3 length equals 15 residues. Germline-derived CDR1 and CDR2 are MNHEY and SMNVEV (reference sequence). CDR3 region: CASKLASGEKDTQYF. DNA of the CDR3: TGTGCCAGCAAGCTGGCTAGCGGGGAGAAGGATACGCAGTATTTT.

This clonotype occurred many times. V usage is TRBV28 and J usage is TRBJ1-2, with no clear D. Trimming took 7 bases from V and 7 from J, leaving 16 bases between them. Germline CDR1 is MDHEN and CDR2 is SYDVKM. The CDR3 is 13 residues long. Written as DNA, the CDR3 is TGTGCCAGCAAGGCGGGTTTCGAGTTTGGCTACACCTTC. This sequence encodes CASKAGFEFGYTF.